The 28 T cell receptor beta chains below all came from one sample that was sequenced in a study of metastatic and nonmetastatic thyroid tumors. Ahead of thyroid surgery, no patient had received treatment of any kind. TCRdb re-clonotyped the PCR reads via MiXCR. The data show some 19,000 clones, about 25% seen once. What was sequenced was blood. All receptors derive from a male donor with papillary thyroid cancer or a benign thyroid nodule (not recorded which). Some clones in this sample may be carry-over from other donors' samples.

By frequency in the sample, this clone is medium-sized. This chain's CDR3 is CASSKQGATNYGYTF. The CDR3 DNA reads as TGCGCCAGCAGCAAACAGGGGGCCACTAACTATGGCTACACCTTC. This chain uses TRBV4-1 with TRBJ1-2; 9 nucleotides agree with TRBD1. V was pared by 5 bases and J by 0 bases, with 4 bases of the junction left unmatched. The CDR3 sequence is 15 residues long. Germline V lookup: CDR1 MGHRA, CDR2 YSYEKL.

The chain uses TRBV19 and TRBJ1-2, with 8 bases matching TRBD1. Germline-derived CDR1 and CDR2 are LNHDA and SQIVND (reference sequence). V was pared by 10 bases and J by 7 bases, with 11 bases of the junction left unmatched. This CDR3 contains 13 residues. The CDR3 is CATLADRESGYTF. CDR3 bases: TGTGCCACCCTAGCGGACAGGGAGTCTGGCTACACCTTC.

The V call is TRBV28, the J call TRBJ2-7; D is undetermined. The CDR3 loop spans 15 amino acids. With 10 bases removed from V and 5 bases from J, the gap between germline ends came to 24 bases. Per the germline V gene, CDR1 is MDHEN and CDR2 is SYDVKM. CDR3 sequence: CAIGEDGSDVNEQYF. CDR3 sequence (DNA): TGTGCCATCGGTGAGGACGGCAGCGACGTGAACGAGCAGTACTTC.

This chain connects TRBV19 to TRBJ2-3; 12 nucleotides align to TRBD2. Germline-derived CDR1 and CDR2 are LNHDA and SQIVND (reference sequence). The J segment lost 2 bases and the V segment lost 3 bases, leaving 3 bases of the junction unmatched. The CDR3 loop spans 16 amino acids. This CDR3 reads CASSMGTSGPTDTQYF. The CDR3 region has the DNA TGTGCCAGTAGTATGGGGACTAGCGGGCCCACAGATACGCAGTATTTT.

The chain couples TRBV6-4 to TRBJ2-1; 7 bases match TRBD1. Germline loops: CDR1 MRHNA, CDR2 SNTAGT. Trimming removed 0 bases from V and 1 base from J; junction bases left unmatched: 3. This CDR3 spans 16 amino acids. The CDR3: CASSDSSRGSYNEQFF. The DNA for the CDR3 is TGTGCCAGCAGTGACTCGAGCAGGGGGTCCTACAATGAGCAGTTCTTC.

This chain connects TRBV6-1 to TRBJ1-3; TRBD1 might be the D (6 bases). This CDR3 spans 14 amino acids. Germline CDR1 MNHNS, CDR2 SASEGT. Trimming shortened V by 4 bases and J by 2 bases, and 9 bases separated the two germline ends. CDR3 loop: CASSAQGPGNTIYF. The DNA of the CDR3 is TGTGCCAGCAGTGCACAGGGTCCTGGAAACACCATATATTTT.

This chain connects TRBV19 to TRBJ2-3; 10 bases line up with TRBD1. This CDR3 has 14 residues. The germline CDR1 and CDR2 sequences are LNHDA and SQIVND (reference sequence). The V segment lost 6 bases and the J segment 4 bases; nucleotides outside the gene matches: 4. The DNA of the CDR3 is TGTGCCAGTAGGCAGACAGGGGGCCCAGATACGCAGTATTTT. Residues: CASRQTGGPDTQYF.

This clone was seen at least ten times. Other DNA sequences in the same sample also yield this CDR3. This chain connects TRBV12-3 or TRBV12-4 to TRBJ1-1; D gene uncertain. The CDR3 has 10 residues. Trimming stripped 8 bases from V and 5 bases from J, with 6 bases between. The CDR3 sequence is CASRRTEAFF. The CDR3 DNA sequence: TGTGCCAGCCGGAGAACTGAAGCTTTCTTT.

The table lists this clone with many counts. A much larger clone sits a single nucleotide away, making a read error possible. The chain is built from TRBV19 and TRBJ1-5, with no clear D. The CDR3 runs 16 residues. In germline, CDR1 is LNHDA, CDR2 SQIVND (reference sequence). The CDR3 sequence is CASSISGRTWTQPRHF. CDR3 nucleotide sequence: TGTGCCAGTAGTATAAGTGGCAGGACGTGGACTCAGCCCCGGCATTTT.

V usage is TRBV28 and J usage is TRBJ1-2; 7 nucleotides line up with TRBD1. The CDR3 totals 13 residues. Germline CDR1 MDHEN, CDR2 SYDVKM. CDR3 protein: CASSLAGGVGYTF. The CDR3 DNA is TGTGCATCAAGTCTGGCAGGGGGGGTAGGCTACACCTTC.

This clone has a count of ten or more. The rearrangement joins TRBV20-1 to TRBJ1-5; D is uncertain. The CDR3 contains 13 residues. Germline loops: CDR1 DFQATT, CDR2 SNEGSKA (reference sequence). The V end lost 3 bases, the J end lost 2 bases, and 8 bases lay between the germline ends. The CDR3 loop is CSASVLGNQPQHF. The CDR3 nucleotides are TGCAGTGCTAGCGTGTTGGGCAATCAGCCCCAGCATTTT.

The V call is TRBV28, the J call TRBJ1-6; 9 bases are shared with TRBD1. The CDR3 spans 15 residues. Germline V lookup: CDR1 MDHEN, CDR2 SYDVKM. V trimming: 5 bases; J trimming: 5 bases; junction bases outside the gene matches: 4. CDR3: CASSAGTGHNSPLHF. The CDR3 coding sequence is TGTGCCAGCAGTGCCGGGACAGGGCATAATTCACCCCTCCACTTT.

There are a few counts of this clone. The chain couples TRBV6-6 to TRBJ2-3, with 7 positions matching TRBD1. Germline CDR1 MNHNY, CDR2 SVGAGI (reference sequence). The V and J ends lost 0 bases and 2 bases, in that order; junction bases with no gene match: 8. The CDR3 loop spans 17 amino acids. This CDR3 reads CASSYSYPGQNTDTQYF. The DNA of the CDR3 is TGTGCCAGCAGTTACTCGTATCCGGGACAGAACACAGATACGCAGTATTTT.

The chain links TRBV28 to TRBJ2-1; maybe TRBD2 (5 bases). V lost 5 bases and J lost 4, with 18 bases in between. CDR3 size: 16 residues. Germline CDR1 and CDR2: MDHEN and SYDVKM. CDR3 coding DNA: TGTGCCAGCAGTGGACTTACTACAGTTCTTTACAATGAGCAGTTCTTC. Its protein product is CASSGLTTVLYNEQFF.

About this clone: At one end, the junction sequence differs from germline, possibly due to a read error. The DNA of the CDR3 is TGTTCCAGCAGACCGGGACATGGTATCCTTGGGGGCTATGGCTACACCTTC. As protein: CSSRPGHGILGGYGYTF. This rearrangement joins TRBV25-1 to TRBJ1-2; perhaps TRBD1 as D (6 bases). In germline, CDR1 is MGHDK, CDR2 SYGVNS. The CDR3 extends over 17 amino acids.

In this sample, this clone turned up many times. The same CDR3 arises from other DNA sequences in this sample as well. The V call is TRBV4-3, the J call TRBJ1-2, with a tentative D call TRBD1 (5 bases). Germline V gene lookup returns CDR1 LGHNA and CDR2 YSLEER. Trimming took 1 base from V and 5 from J, leaving 20 bases between them. The CDR3 covers 17 residues. The DNA of the CDR3 is TGCGCCAGCAGCCAAGCACAGATGGTTGGGACTGAGTATGGCTACACCTTC. It codes for CASSQAQMVGTEYGYTF.

With regard to this clone: Relative to the germline gene, one junction end is altered; a read error may explain this. Other DNA sequences of this sample code for an identical CDR3. The chain couples TRBV20-1 to TRBJ1-4; weak D call: TRBD1 (5 bases). Germline assignment: CDR1 DFQATT and CDR2 SNEGSKA (reference sequence). The CDR3 totals 15 residues. Written as DNA, the CDR3 is TGCAGTGCTAGAAACCCCGGCCAGGGTAATGAAAAGCTGTTTTTT. Its protein is CSARNPGQGNEKLFF.

The chain uses TRBV27 and TRBJ2-3; D call uncertain. Germline values: CDR1 MNHEY, CDR2 SMNVEV (reference sequence). The V gene lost 4 bases and the J gene lost 2 bases, with 13 bases spanning the gap. This CDR3 is 15 amino acids long. The CDR3 sequence is CASSSELETTDTQYF. In DNA form, the CDR3 reads TGTGCCAGCAGTTCGGAGCTGGAGACCACAGATACGCAGTATTTT.

By frequency in the sample, this clone is medium-sized (0.01 to 0.1%). The V call is TRBV28, the J call TRBJ2-7; no clear D gene. Germline loops: CDR1 MDHEN, CDR2 SYDVKM. V lost 5 bases and J 3 bases, leaving 17 bases between the germline ends. The CDR3 totals 15 residues. The CDR3 loop reads CASSLPGSRSYEQYF. For the CDR3, the DNA is TGTGCCAGCAGTCTTCCAGGCTCCAGGAGCTACGAGCAGTACTTC.

With respect to this clone: The junction departs from germline at one end; a sequencing error may be responsible. Here the CDR3 reads CSSSRGILCQPQHF. The CDR3 coding sequence is TGCAGTTCTAGTAGAGGGATACTTTGTCAGCCCCAGCATTTT. This chain links TRBV20-1 with TRBJ1-5, with D unclear. This CDR3 spans 14 amino acids. Germline values: CDR1 DFQATT, CDR2 SNEGSKA (reference sequence).

This clone was detected ten times or more. Different DNA sequences within this sample yield the same CDR3. The chain carries TRBV5-1 and TRBJ2-3; TRBD1 or TRBD2 may be the D gene (5 bases each). This CDR3 contains 15 residues. Germline lookup yields CDR1 SGHRS and CDR2 YFSETQ. The V end was cut by 2 bases, the J end by 3 bases, with 13 bases between. DNA for the CDR3: TGCGCCAGCAGCTTAACGGGACCTGGTACAGATACGCAGTATTTT. It encodes CASSLTGPGTDTQYF.

The V call is TRBV11-2, the J call TRBJ2-3; D ambiguous. The CDR3 length is 16 residues. The V and J ends lost 1 base and 7 bases respectively, with 18 bases between them. In germline, CDR1 is SGHAT, CDR2 FQNNGV. CDR3 DNA sequence: TGTGCCAGCAGCTTAGGGGGTAGCTTTGATTCATATACGCAGTATTTT. It translates to CASSLGGSFDSYTQYF.

J is TRBJ2-3 and V is TRBV19; the match to TRBD2 covers 7 bases. The J segment lost 3 bases and the V segment lost 6 bases, leaving 9 bases of the junction unmatched. The germline gives CDR1 LNHDA, CDR2 SQIVND (reference sequence). The CDR3 spans 15 residues. In DNA form, the CDR3 reads TGTGCCAGTAGCCCGGGGGGTGGACGGACAGATACGCAGTATTTT. Residues: CASSPGGGRTDTQYF.

The CDR3 DNA sequence: TGTGCCAGCAGCCAAGCCACAGGGGGCTCAGATACGCAGTATTTT. This sequence encodes CASSQATGGSDTQYF. This chain connects TRBV14 to TRBJ2-3, with 9 nucleotides matching TRBD1. V was clipped by 1 base and J by 4 bases; unmatched bases: 3. The CDR3 length is 15 residues. Germline V gene sequence: CDR1 SGHDN, CDR2 FVKESK.

CDR3 amino acids: CASSLIVGGENTGELFF. The CDR3 nucleotides read TGTGCCAGCAGTTTAATCGTTGGGGGCGAGAACACCGGGGAGCTGTTTTTT. The chain employs TRBV28 and TRBJ2-2; D is perhaps TRBD1 (6 bases). Trimming cost V 2 bases and J 1 base, with 14 bases left between them. CDR1 and CDR2 (germline): MDHEN, SYDVKM. CDR3 length: 17 amino acids.

The chain links TRBV20-1 to TRBJ2-2, with D perhaps TRBD1 (6 bases). Germline CDR1 is DFQATT and CDR2 is SNEGSKA (reference sequence). V shed 4 bases and J shed 6 bases, with 9 bases lying between them. This CDR3 is 12 amino acids long. The CDR3, as DNA: TGCAGTGCTACAGGGGCCCCCGGGGAGCTGTTTTTT. Translation: CSATGAPGELFF.

The V gene is TRBV28, the J gene TRBJ2-7, with 7 bases matching TRBD2. The CDR3 runs to 16 residues. CDR1 and CDR2 (germline): MDHEN, SYDVKM. V lost 2 bases to trimming and J lost 6 bases; unmatched junction nucleotides: 13. Here the CDR3 reads CASSLGGGRRVIEQYF. As DNA, the CDR3 is TGTGCCAGCAGTTTAGGGGGGGGACGGCGGGTAATCGAGCAGTACTTC.

This clone is medium-sized in the sample. The chain uses TRBV19 and TRBJ2-3, with TRBD1 identical over 7 bases. The CDR3 length is 15 residues. In germline, CDR1 is LNHDA, CDR2 SQIVND (reference sequence). V lost 4 bases and J lost 3; bases outside the gene matches: 7. The CDR3 loop reads CASSSRDRSTDTQYF. The CDR3 DNA is TGTGCCAGTAGTAGCCGGGACAGAAGTACAGATACGCAGTATTTT.